This is a list of T cell receptor beta chains from one sample in a study of blood T cell repertoires in COVID-19. Method: immunoSEQ multiplex PCR; TCRdb's copy keeps in-frame clones and lacks some. Among 120,000 to 150,000 clones listed, 79% were seen once. Sequenced input: peripheral blood. These receptors all come from a man aged 60 to 69 with acute or convalescent COVID-19. Each CDR3 is given with its conserved first and last residue. D genes are given only for firm matches. Clone size, where shown, is once, few, many, or a class for clones that have expanded.

>.|few|TRBV10-3|TRBJ2-7
TGTGCCATCAGTGAGACAAGAAGCGAGCAGTACTTC
CAISETRSEQYF
>TRBD2|.|TRBV27|TRBJ2-1
TGTGCCAGCAGTTTTGGTCTAGCGGGAGGGGGGGTGAATGAGCAGTTCTTC
CASSFGLAGGGVNEQFF
>.|.|TRBV9|TRBJ1-3
TGTGCCAGCAGCGTAGTAGGGGACGCAATGGGGGCCTCTGGAAACACCATATATTTT
CASSVVGDAMGASGNTIYF
>TRBD1|.|TRBV7-9|TRBJ1-1
TGTGCCAGCAGCCCCTCGACGGGACAGGGAGGGACTGAAGCTTTCTTT
CASSPSTGQGGTEAFF
>TRBD1|.|TRBV19|TRBJ1-5
TGTGCCAGTAGTCTACAGTACAGGGGGGGAAATCAGCCCCAGCATTTT
CASSLQYRGGNQPQHF
>.|.|TRBV7-6|TRBJ2-7
TGTGCCAGCAGCCTCGGGACTGGGGGTGAGCAGTACTTC
CASSLGTGGEQYF
>.|.|TRBV18|TRBJ2-5
TGTGCCAGCTCACCATCCGTGGAGACCCAGTACTTC
CASSPSVETQYF
>TRBD1|.|TRBV5-1|TRBJ1-4
TGCGCCAGCAGCGGGGACAGGGGAAAGGAAAAACTGTTTTTT
CASSGDRGKEKLFF
>TRBD1|.|TRBV19|TRBJ2-1
TGTGCCACACAGGACAGGGCGCAACGGGTTGAGCAGTTCTTC
CATQDRAQRVEQFF
>.|.|TRBV28|TRBJ1-5
TGTGCCAGCAGTACCTTGAGCCAGCCCCAGCATTTT
CASSTLSQPQHF
>TRBD2|once|TRBV28|TRBJ2-1
TGTGCCAGCAGTTCCGCCTTGGCTAGCGGCTACAATGAGCAGTTCTTC
CASSSALASGYNEQFF
>TRBD2|.|TRBV30|TRBJ2-7
TGTGCCTGGGCCGTCGGGGGGGGTATCTACGAGCAGTACTTC
CAWAVGGGIYEQYF
>.|.|TRBV6-1|TRBJ2-7
TGTGCCAGCAGTGAGGTCGACAGGTACTACGAGCAGTACTTC
CASSEVDRYYEQYF
>.|.|TRBV6-5|TRBJ1-1
TGTGCCAGCAGTTACCGCGGGAGGAACACTGAAGCTTTCTTT
CASSYRGRNTEAFF
>.|.|TRBV2|TRBJ1-2
TGTGCCAGCAGTGAAGCGGGCAGGGTGGTGGGCTACACCTTC
CASSEAGRVVGYTF
>TRBD1|.|TRBV5-5|TRBJ1-2
TGTGCCAGCAGCTTTGGGACAGTGGGCTACACCTTC
CASSFGTVGYTF
>TRBD1|.|TRBV27|TRBJ2-5
TGTGCCAGCAGTTTATCCGGGACAGGCTGGGCTCAGACCCAGTACTTC
CASSLSGTGWAQTQYF
>.|few|TRBV7-2|TRBJ2-1
TGTGCCAGCAGCCCCCTAGGAGCGGGTAAGGTGCAGTTCTTC
CASSPLGAGKVQFF
>.|few|TRBV21-1|TRBJ1-6
TGTGCCAGCAGCACAACAGGGATCCATAATTCACCCCTCCACTTT
CASSTTGIHNSPLHF
>TRBD1|.|TRBV19|TRBJ1-1
TGTGCCAGTAGAAGCTTCGGACAGGAGGGGACTGAAGCTTTCTTT
CASRSFGQEGTEAFF
>.|once|TRBV3-1/TRBV3-2|TRBJ2-5
TGTGCCAGCAGCCGAACCTCGGGGGAGACCCAGTACTTC
CASSRTSGETQYF
>TRBD2|.|TRBV7-8|TRBJ2-2
TGTGCCAGCAGCCTTGGGACTAGCGGGACCGGGGAGCTGTTTTTT
CASSLGTSGTGELFF
>.|once|TRBV4-2|TRBJ1-2
TGTGCCAGCAGCCAAGATATGGTTGGGCAGGGCTATGGCTACACCTTC
CASSQDMVGQGYGYTF
>.|.|TRBV6-5|TRBJ1-5
TGTGCCAGTGGGACTTCAAAGAATCAGCCCCAGCATTTT
CASGTSKNQPQHF
>TRBD1|many|TRBV18|TRBJ2-2
TGTGCCAGCTCACCCGTGGGACAGGGCAGCGGGGAGCTGTTTTTT
CASSPVGQGSGELFF